The 22 T cell receptor beta chains presented below share a single source sample, sequenced in a study of T cell responses to AZD1222 COVID-19 vaccine. Only in-frame clones appear in the TCRdb table, and some are missing; sequencing was by immunoSEQ multiplex PCR. The sample consists of about 140,000 clones, 92% of them appearing once. Material: peripheral blood, obtained 28 days after the second AZD1222 dose. The receptors were gathered from an adult who received the AZD1222 COVID-19 vaccine.

The gene calls are TRBV19 and TRBJ1-1; D perhaps matches TRBD1 (6 bases). V lost 9 bases to trimming and J lost 5 bases, with 13 bases between them. The CDR3 covers 12 residues. Germline CDR1 is LNHDA and CDR2 is SQIVND (reference sequence). CDR3 sequence reads: CASREGGTEAFF. The CDR3 bases are TGTGCCAGCCGCGAAGGGGGGACTGAAGCTTTCTTT.

This rearrangement joins TRBV7-9 to TRBJ2-7, with D possibly being TRBD2 (5 bases). V was pared by 5 bases and J by 6 bases, with 26 bases between. The CDR3 covers 17 residues. Germline CDR1 and CDR2: SEHNR and FQNEAQ (reference sequence). The CDR3 nucleotides read TGTGCCAGCAGCCCCTTCTCTGTGGGAGCGAATTTGGCCGAGCAGTACTTC. Amino acid sequence: CASSPFSVGANLAEQYF. Full variable domain (remainder filled in from reference TRBV7-9 and TRBJ2-7): DTGVSQNPRHKITKRGQNVTFRCDPISEHNRLYWYRQTLGQGPEFLTYFQNEAQLEKSRLLSDRFSAERPKGSFSTLEIQRTEQGDSAMYLCASSPFSVGANLAEQYFGPGTRLTVT.

This chain links TRBV18 with TRBJ2-3, with TRBD1 as a possible D gene (6 bases). The CDR3 has 12 amino acids. V was shortened by 3 bases and J by 6 bases, with 7 bases between the two germline ends. Looked up from germline, CDR1 is KGHSH and CDR2 is LQKENI. CDR3 in DNA: TGTGCCAGCTCACCGCAGGGGGATACGCAGTATTTT. This encodes CASSPQGDTQYF.

The V call is TRBV5-6, the J call TRBJ1-4; tentative D call: TRBD1 (6 bases). The CDR3 runs to 15 residues. Trimming took 3 bases from V and 5 from J, leaving 14 bases between them. From germline, CDR1 is SGHDT and CDR2 YYEEEE. The DNA of the CDR3 is TGTGCCAGCAGCTCGTCACAGGGAAACAATGAAAAACTGTTTTTT. Its protein is CASSSSQGNNEKLFF.

The table lists this clone with a count of one. This chain joins TRBV2 and TRBJ2-5, with 7 bases fitting TRBD2. This CDR3 has 15 amino acids. The V gene end was trimmed by 2 bases and the J gene end by 1 base; junction bases not matched to a gene: 4. Per germline, CDR1 SNHLY and CDR2 FYNNEI. This CDR3 reads CASSERLAVQETQYF. The CDR3 nucleotides read TGTGCCAGCAGTGAACGCCTAGCGGTCCAAGAGACCCAGTACTTC.

The chain links TRBV2 to TRBJ2-1; 14 bases map to TRBD2. CDR1 and CDR2 (germline): SNHLY, FYNNEI. CDR3 size: 15 residues. Germline trimming cut 6 bases from V and 8 bases from J; bases unmatched to any gene: 6. The CDR3: CASRWTSGRTDEQFF. The CDR3 nucleotides read TGTGCCAGCAGGTGGACTAGCGGGAGGACCGATGAGCAGTTCTTC.

The sample holds one count of this clone. The rearrangement links TRBV18 to TRBJ1-4; D call uncertain. The V and J ends lost 2 bases and 6 bases respectively, with 4 bases between them. Looked up from germline, CDR1 is KGHSH and CDR2 is LQKENI. CDR3 length: 12 amino acids. CDR3 in DNA: TGTGCCAGCTCACCAATGGATGAAAAACTGTTTTTT. This sequence encodes CASSPMDEKLFF. Looking up the rest from reference TRBV18 and TRBJ1-4 gives the full variable domain: NAGVMQNPRHLVRRRGQEARLRCSPMKGHSHVYWYRQLPEEGLKFMVYLQKENIIDESGMPKERFSAEFPKEGPSILRIQQVVRGDSAAYFCASSPMDEKLFFGSGTQLSVL.

The CDR3 spells CAWSAGLYEQYF. CDR3 coding DNA: TGTGCCTGGAGTGCGGGGCTCTACGAGCAGTACTTC. This chain joins TRBV30 and TRBJ2-7, with D possibly being TRBD1 or TRBD2 (5 bases each). The CDR3 runs to 12 residues. From germline, CDR1 is GTSNPN and CDR2 SVGIG (reference sequence). Trimming took 1 base from V and 3 from J, leaving 7 bases between them.

This rearrangement joins TRBV9 to TRBJ2-2, with D perhaps matching TRBD1 or TRBD2 (5 bases each). Trimming took off 3 bases at V and 2 bases at J, with 8 bases between the two ends. The germline V gene encodes CDR1 SGDLS and CDR2 YYNGEE. The CDR3 length is 14 residues. In nucleotides, the CDR3 is TGTGCCAGCAGCGCGGGACCAAACACCGGGGAGCTGTTTTTT. Protein: CASSAGPNTGELFF.

V gene TRBV5-1 combines with J gene TRBJ2-2, with 11 bases aligning to TRBD2. J lost 2 bases, V lost 4 bases, and 10 bases had no gene match. Germline CDR1 and CDR2: SGHRS and YFSETQ. The CDR3 has 18 amino acids. The CDR3 spells CASSLLLAGGRNTGELFF. In nucleotides, the CDR3 is TGCGCCAGCAGCCTCCTGCTAGCGGGGGGACGCAACACCGGGGAGCTGTTTTTT.

This chain links TRBV19 with TRBJ1-5, with D unresolved. V was cut by 6 bases and J by 6 bases, with 12 bases left in between. Germline CDR1 is LNHDA and CDR2 is SQIVND (reference sequence). This CDR3 has 13 residues. The CDR3 DNA reads TGTGCCAGTAGCCACCAGGACCTTCAGCCCCAGCATTTT. Translating gives CASSHQDLQPQHF.

The chain recombines TRBV27 with TRBJ2-5, with D perhaps TRBD2 (6 bases). The CDR3 has 13 amino acids. Trimming removed 5 bases at V and 3 bases at J, with 10 bases between. Germline CDR1 MNHEY, CDR2 SMNVEV (reference sequence). For the CDR3, the DNA is TGTGCCAGCAGTCCTAGACTAGAAGAGACCCAGTACTTC. Protein product: CASSPRLEETQYF.

The genes are TRBV11-2 and TRBJ1-5; 7 nucleotides align to TRBD1. The CDR3 consists of 14 residues. With 4 bases clipped from V and 4 bases from J, the junction kept 4 bases outside the gene matches. Germline V gene sequence: CDR1 SGHAT, CDR2 FQNNGV. CDR3 in amino acids: CASSSPGGNQPQHF. In DNA, the CDR3 is TGTGCCAGCAGCTCCCCAGGGGGGAATCAGCCCCAGCATTTT.

This chain uses TRBV29-1 with TRBJ2-7; possible D gene TRBD1, 6 bases. The V gene lost 4 bases and the J gene lost 4 bases, with 8 bases spanning the gap. The V gene's germline CDR1 is SQVTM and CDR2 ANQGSEA. The CDR3 totals 11 residues. Here the CDR3 DNA reads TGCAGCGTTGTTACAGGGTACGAGCAGTACTTC. This gives the protein CSVVTGYEQYF.

This rearrangement joins TRBV7-2 to TRBJ1-1; D is unresolved. Trimming took 5 bases from V and 11 from J, leaving 18 bases between them. The CDR3 totals 13 residues. Germline V CDR1 and CDR2: SGHTA, FQGNSA. CDR3 DNA sequence: TGTGCCAGCAGCCCCGGACCCCTCAGAGGGGCTTTCTTT. Protein: CASSPGPLRGAFF.

The chain couples TRBV3-1 (or the pseudogene TRBV3-2) to TRBJ2-3; 8 nucleotides agree with TRBD1. CDR1 and CDR2 from the germline V gene are LGHDT and YNNKEL (reference sequence). This CDR3 region has 15 residues. V lost 8 bases and J lost 1; bases outside the gene matches: 8. The CDR3 nucleotides are TGTGCCAGCGTCCCGTGGGGACAGGGCACAGATACGCAGTATTTT. It encodes CASVPWGQGTDTQYF.

V usage is TRBV10-3 and J usage is TRBJ1-5; 7 bases are shared with TRBD1. Germline V gene lookup returns CDR1 ENHRY and CDR2 SYGVKD. The V and J ends lost 0 bases and 0 bases, in that order; junction bases with no gene match: 5. The CDR3 runs 17 residues. CDR3 sequence (DNA): TGTGCCATCAGTGAGTCCGGGACAGAATATAGCAATCAGCCCCAGCATTTT. The encoded protein is CAISESGTEYSNQPQHF.

The J gene is TRBJ1-2, the V gene TRBV11-1; D gene unclear. The germline V and J ends were trimmed by 1 base and 0 bases, with 9 bases remaining between them. The CDR3 runs 15 residues. CDR1 and CDR2 (germline): SGHAT, FQDESV (reference sequence). For the CDR3, the DNA is TGTGCCAGCAGCTTAGAAGGCCGGACTAACTATGGCTACACCTTC. The encoded protein is CASSLEGRTNYGYTF.

The chain is built from TRBV6-5 and TRBJ2-7; D remains ambiguous. V was trimmed by 11 bases and J by 0 bases, leaving 20 bases between them. The germline CDR1 and CDR2 sequences are MNHEY and SVGAGI. The CDR3 spans 15 residues. CDR3 coding DNA: TGTGCCGTGCGGCCGCGGCAAAGGAGCTCCTACGAGCAGTACTTC. Encoded protein: CAVRPRQRSSYEQYF.

The chain recombines TRBV6-2 or TRBV6-3 with TRBJ2-7; D might be TRBD2 (7 bases). CDR3 length: 17 amino acids. V was trimmed by 0 bases and J by 2 bases, leaving 17 bases between them. Per the germline V gene, CDR1 is MNHEY and CDR2 is SVGEGT. The CDR3 DNA reads TGTGCCAGCAGTTACTCGTCTCGCGGGGGCAACCCCTACGAGCAGTACGTC. This sequence encodes CASSYSSRGGNPYEQYV.

The chain joins TRBV5-6 to TRBJ2-7; the match to TRBD2 covers 7 bases. The CDR3 loop spans 12 amino acids. The germline V gene encodes CDR1 SGHDT and CDR2 YYEEEE. V shed 5 bases, J shed 6 bases, and the junction held 5 bases outside the gene matches. CDR3 nucleotide sequence: TGTGCCAGCAGTTCCGGGACTACCGAGCAGTACTTC. The encoded protein is CASSSGTTEQYF.

Note on this clone: A junction end diverges from the germline sequence, so it may reflect a read error. The gene calls are TRBV15 and TRBJ1-2; unclear D gene. The germline CDR1 and CDR2 sequences are LNHNV and YYDKDF (reference sequence). CDR3 size: 13 residues. CDR3: CATSRGQAYDYTF. The CDR3 region has the DNA TGTGCCACCAGCAGAGGGCAGGCGTATGACTACACCTTC.